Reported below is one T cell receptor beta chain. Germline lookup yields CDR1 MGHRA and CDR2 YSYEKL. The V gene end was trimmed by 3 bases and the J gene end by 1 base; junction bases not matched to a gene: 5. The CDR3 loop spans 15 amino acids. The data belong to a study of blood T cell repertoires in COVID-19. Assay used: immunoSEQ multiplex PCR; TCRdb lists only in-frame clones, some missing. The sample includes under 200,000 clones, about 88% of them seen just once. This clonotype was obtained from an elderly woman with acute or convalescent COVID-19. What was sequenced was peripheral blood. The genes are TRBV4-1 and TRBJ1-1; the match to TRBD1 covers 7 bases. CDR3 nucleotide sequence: TGCGCCAGCAGCCACCCGGACAGGCCGAACACTGAAGCTTTCTTT. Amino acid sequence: CASSHPDRPNTEAFF.